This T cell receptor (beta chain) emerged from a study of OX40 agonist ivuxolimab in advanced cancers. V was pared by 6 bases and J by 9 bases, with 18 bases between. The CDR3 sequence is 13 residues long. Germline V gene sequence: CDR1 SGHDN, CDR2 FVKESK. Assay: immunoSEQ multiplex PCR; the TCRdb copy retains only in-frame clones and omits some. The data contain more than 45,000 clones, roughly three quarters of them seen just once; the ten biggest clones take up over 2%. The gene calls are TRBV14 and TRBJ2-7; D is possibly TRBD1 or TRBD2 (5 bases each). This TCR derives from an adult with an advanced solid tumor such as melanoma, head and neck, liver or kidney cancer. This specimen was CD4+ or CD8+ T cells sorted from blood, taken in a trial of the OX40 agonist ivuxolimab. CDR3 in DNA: TGTGCCAGCAGTCCGGGACGCCAAGGGGTGCAGTACTTC. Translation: CASSPGRQGVQYF.